This T cell receptor (beta chain) originates from a study of T-cell reconstitution after alpha-beta-depleted transplantation in children. Notes on the study in general: At around two months after transplant, the alpha-beta T cells were reportedly derived from several hundred expanded clones that came from non-depleted graft cells. TCRbeta diversity was high at day 60 in some patients (a result of surviving recipient T cells and thymic progenitors).

The CDR3 sequence is 16 residues long. V was clipped by 4 bases and J by 4 bases; unmatched bases: 8. CDR1 MNHEY and CDR2 SMNVEV come from the germline V gene (reference sequence). Comment on this clonotype: Its antigen is not identified.

Construction of the TCRbeta library involved unique molecular identifiers. A single record per CDR3 protein comes from TCRdb applying MiXCR to the PCR reads. In the table there are about 610,000 distinct CDR3 sequences, 25% to 30% of which are singletons. The sample in question was PBMCs, obtained before TCRalphabeta/CD19-depleted stem cell transplant. The chain uses TRBV27 and TRBJ2-1, with 9 bases matching TRBD2. The TCR was taken from a boy under two years old with Wiskott-Aldrich syndrome, due to receive a stem cell transplant. The CDR3 sequence is CASSSQGGRGYNEQFF. The CDR3 nucleotides are TGTGCCAGCAGTTCGCAGGGCGGGAGGGGGTACAATGAGCAGTTCTTC.